These 8 T cell receptor beta chains originate from one sample sequenced in a study of CD8+ T cells in alopecia areata. The sequencing template was cDNA reverse transcribed from extracted RNA. TCRdb's table, derived via immunoSEQ multiplex PCR, lists solely in-frame clones and lacks some. The sample consists of about 190,000 clones, roughly 53% of them appearing once. Described treatment: oral pan-JAK inhibitor, 5-10 mg twice daily. Specimen: CD8+ T cells sorted from blood, collected at week 24, from a patient treated with tofacitinib. The receptor set was obtained from a human donor with alopecia areata.

This clone was recorded a few times. The gene calls are TRBV6-1 and TRBJ2-6; no clear D. The CDR3 loop spans 18 amino acids. Between the trimmed V and J ends, which lost 0 bases and 0 bases, there was a span of 12 bases. The germline V gene encodes CDR1 MNHNS and CDR2 SASEGT. CDR3 loop: CASSEALRQSSGANVLTF. The CDR3 DNA follows: TGTGCCAGCAGTGAAGCGCTTCGGCAGTCCTCTGGGGCCAACGTCCTGACTTTC.

This chain connects TRBV13 to TRBJ2-5; 7 bases agree with TRBD1. Germline assignment: CDR1 PRHDT and CDR2 FYEKMQ (reference sequence). The CDR3 has 14 residues. V dropped 4 bases and J dropped 5; count of bases not matched to a gene: 7. CDR3 sequence: CASSSRDRRETQYF. CDR3 coding DNA: TGTGCCAGCAGCTCCCGGGACAGACGGGAGACCCAGTACTTC.

J is TRBJ2-3 and V is TRBV27; tentatively, D is TRBD1 (7 bases). The V and J ends lost 4 bases and 4 bases respectively, with 18 bases between them. This CDR3 comprises 16 residues. Germline assignment: CDR1 MNHEY and CDR2 SMNVEV (reference sequence). The CDR3 coding sequence is TGTGCCAGCAGTTCCTATACAGGGGAGGTCGCAGATACGCAGTATTTT. Its translation: CASSSYTGEVADTQYF.

This clone was seen only once. The genes are TRBV29-1 and TRBJ2-5; 11 positions match TRBD1. The CDR3 is made up of 14 amino acids. V lost 7 bases, J lost 2 bases, and 6 bases stayed unmatched. Germline V gene sequence: CDR1 SQVTM, CDR2 ANQGSEA. The CDR3 spells CSADGDRGQETQYF. The CDR3 nucleotides read TGCAGCGCCGACGGGGACAGGGGGCAAGAGACCCAGTACTTC.

This clone turned up a few times. The rearrangement uses TRBV25-1 and TRBJ1-1; TRBD1 is a possible D gene (5 bases). The CDR3 length is 15 residues. Germline assignment: CDR1 MGHDK and CDR2 SYGVNS. Trimming removed 1 base from V and 1 base from J, with 10 bases in between. CDR3 sequence (DNA): TGTGCCAGCAGTGAATTCCGGGGGTCGAACACTGAAGCTTTCTTT. This sequence encodes CASSEFRGSNTEAFF.

The chain combines TRBV11-1 with TRBJ2-5; the D call may be TRBD1 or TRBD2 (5 bases each). Trimming pared 1 base from V and 1 base from J, leaving 7 bases between. The CDR3 extends over 14 amino acids. In germline, CDR1 is SGHAT, CDR2 FQDESV (reference sequence). This CDR3 is CASSLGGTQETQYF. CDR3 bases: TGTGCCAGCAGCTTAGGAGGGACCCAAGAGACCCAGTACTTC.

The chain recombines TRBV7-9 with TRBJ2-7; D not certain. Germline CDR1 SEHNR, CDR2 FQNEAQ (reference sequence). Between the trimmed V and J ends, which lost 3 bases and 9 bases, there was a span of 9 bases. The CDR3 loop spans 11 amino acids. The CDR3 sequence is CASSLNGGQYF. CDR3 coding DNA: TGTGCCAGCAGCTTGAACGGTGGGCAGTACTTC.

The chain is built from TRBV30 and TRBJ2-5, with D possibly matching TRBD1 (6 bases). V gave up 8 bases and J gave up 5 bases, with 21 bases separating them. There are 14 residues in the CDR3. The germline gives CDR1 GTSNPN, CDR2 SVGIG (reference sequence). The CDR3 loop is CAQTPGHLRETQYF. For the CDR3, the DNA is TGTGCCCAAACACCGGGACACCTCCGGGAGACCCAGTACTTC. Variable domain in full (rest from reference TRBV30 and TRBJ2-5): SQTIHQWPATLVQPVGSPLSLECTVEGTSNPNLYWYRQAAGRGLQLLFYSVGIGQISSEVPQNLSASRPQDRQFILSSKKLLLSDSGFYLCAQTPGHLRETQYFGPGTRLLVL.